This TCR beta chain came from a study of technical replicates of blood from a few donors. Data came from immunoSEQ multiplex PCR; TCRdb stores just in-frame clones and leaves some out. The data contain around 13,000 clones, 79% of them singletons. After removal of 0 bases from V and 8 bases from J, the junction contained 5 bases not matched to a gene. The CDR3 consists of 14 residues. From germline, CDR1 is WSHSY and CDR2 SAAADI. Source material: PBMCs. The source of this sequence is a human donor in good health. This sequence joins TRBV10-2 and TRBJ2-7, with 9 bases identical to TRBD2. The CDR3 nucleotides read TGCGCCAGCAGTGAGTCGGATAGCGGGAGACAGCAGTACTTC. This gives the protein CASSESDSGRQQYF.